Below are 17 T cell receptor beta chains sequenced from a single sample in a study of shared clonotypes between healthy human individuals. Produced via immunoSEQ multiplex PCR; TCRdb's table is partial and in-frame only. The table has some 2,100,000 clones, under 97% seen once. The sequenced sample consisted of naive CD4+ T cells sorted from blood. Subset denoted: CD45RA+ positively selected. Source of these receptors: a man aged 18 to 35 in good health.

The chain employs TRBV27 and TRBJ1-6; the D is unclear. Germline values: CDR1 MNHEY, CDR2 SMNVEV (reference sequence). This CDR3 is built from 17 residues. Trimming pared 4 bases from V and 5 bases from J, leaving 18 bases between. The CDR3 here is CASSSNWIGLNNSPLHF. CDR3 nucleotides: TGTGCCAGCAGTTCGAATTGGATAGGACTCAATAATTCACCCCTCCACTTT.

A note on this clone: This sample includes further DNA sequences coding for the same CDR3. This chain links TRBV6-5 with TRBJ1-1; D not resolved. Trimming stripped 0 bases from V and 4 bases from J, with 9 bases between. The CDR3 sequence is 14 residues long. Germline loops: CDR1 MNHEY, CDR2 SVGAGI. The CDR3 DNA reads TGTGCCAGCAGTTACTCTCCCGGACGCACTGAAGCTTTCTTT. Its translation: CASSYSPGRTEAFF.

This rearrangement joins TRBV5-4 to TRBJ2-7; tentatively, D is TRBD1 (6 bases). V lost 4 bases, J lost 0 bases, and 14 bases lay in between. There are 15 residues in the CDR3. Germline V lookup: CDR1 SGHNT, CDR2 YYREEE (reference sequence). The CDR3 nucleotides read TGTGCCAGCAGCCCTGGGACACTCACCTCCTACGAGCAGTACTTC. It specifies CASSPGTLTSYEQYF.

Note on this clone: Distinct nucleotide sequences in the sample also encode this CDR3. The rearrangement links TRBV9 to TRBJ2-1, with D perhaps TRBD2 (5 bases). The CDR3 length is 15 residues. The V gene lost 4 bases and the J gene lost 0 bases, with 11 bases spanning the gap. CDR1 is SGDLS and CDR2 is YYNGEE in the germline V gene. The DNA of the CDR3 is TGTGCCAGCAGCCGCAGCGGTAGCTCCTACAATGAGCAGTTCTTC. It translates to CASSRSGSSYNEQFF.

On this clone itself: In the same sample, other DNA sequences code for this CDR3. The rearrangement joins TRBV7-2 to TRBJ2-6; no reliable D call. This CDR3 comprises 13 residues. The V end was cut by 6 bases, the J end by 0 bases, with 3 bases between. Germline CDR1 and CDR2: SGHTA and FQGNSA. CDR3 bases: TGTGCCAGCAGTCCCTCTGGGGCCAACGTCCTGACTTTC. Encoded protein: CASSPSGANVLTF.

This clone was observed once. CDR3 residues: CASSYSWKEKLFF. For the CDR3, the DNA is TGTGCCAGCAGTTACTCGTGGAAGGAAAAACTGTTTTTT. This chain links TRBV6-5 with TRBJ1-4; D not certain. This CDR3 is 13 amino acids long. Looked up from germline, CDR1 is MNHEY and CDR2 is SVGAGI. V shed 0 bases and J shed 8 bases, with 7 bases lying between them.

This chain joins TRBV5-1 and TRBJ2-1, with 7 bases matching TRBD2. V dropped 0 bases and J dropped 3; count of bases not matched to a gene: 3. This CDR3 has 15 residues. Germline assignment: CDR1 SGHRS and CDR2 YFSETQ. The CDR3 here is CASSLEAGFYNEQFF. The CDR3 DNA is TGCGCCAGCAGCTTGGAAGCGGGGTTCTACAATGAGCAGTTCTTC.

This clone has a single count. This specimen includes other DNA sequences encoding the same CDR3. The chain links TRBV11-2 to TRBJ2-5; D gene uncertain. V dropped 0 bases and J dropped 2 bases, with 7 bases sitting between them. Germline V CDR1 and CDR2: SGHAT, FQNNGV. The CDR3 consists of 14 residues. The DNA for the CDR3 is TGTGCCAGCAGCTTAGATCGGCTTCAAGAGACCCAGTACTTC. It is translated as CASSLDRLQETQYF. Complete variable domain (other parts from reference TRBV11-2 and TRBJ2-5): EAGVAQSPRYKIIEKRQSVAFWCNPISGHATLYWYQQILGQGPKLLIQFQNNGVVDDSQLPKDRFSAERLKGVDSTLKIQPAKLEDSAVYLCASSLDRLQETQYFGPGTRLLVL.

This chain uses TRBV21-1 with TRBJ2-7; the table assigns TRBD2, which was not confirmed against the DNA. TRBV21-1 is designated a pseudogene. This CDR3 is built from 11 residues. The CDR3 region has the DNA TGTGCCAGCAGGGGTCGGGACGAGCAGTACTTC. Residues: CASRGRDEQYF.

The rearrangement joins TRBV6-1 to TRBJ1-2, with D unresolved. The V and J ends lost 1 base and 0 bases respectively, with 12 bases between them. The CDR3 length is 16 residues. Germline CDR1 is MNHNS and CDR2 is SASEGT. CDR3 in amino acids: CASSEDPAGANYGYTF. CDR3 bases: TGTGCCAGCAGTGAAGATCCAGCAGGCGCTAACTATGGCTACACCTTC.

The rearrangement uses TRBV15 and TRBJ2-7, with 10 bases fitting TRBD1. Losses at the gene ends were 0 bases for V and 2 bases for J; bases not matched to a gene: 13. The CDR3 runs 19 residues. CDR1 is LNHNV, CDR2 YYDKDF, per germline (reference sequence). This chain's CDR3 is CATSRDVPTGTGEPYEQYF. The CDR3 DNA is TGTGCCACCAGCAGAGATGTCCCAACCGGGACAGGGGAACCCTACGAGCAGTACTTC. Filled out from reference TRBV15 and TRBJ2-7, the complete variable domain reads DAMVIQNPRYQVTQFGKPVTLSCSQTLNHNVMYWYQQKSSQAPKLLFHYYDKDFNNEADTPDNFQSRRPNTSFCFLDIRSPGLGDTAMYLCATSRDVPTGTGEPYEQYFGPGTRLTVT.

The J gene is TRBJ1-4, the V gene TRBV27; 7 bases align to TRBD1. Germline CDR1 reads MNHEY; CDR2 reads SMNVEV (reference sequence). J was trimmed by 7 bases and V by 2 bases; bases with no gene match: 13. This CDR3 is built from 17 residues. Written as DNA, the CDR3 is TGTGCCAGCAGTTTAGAGGGGCCAGGGGGATTGGGTGAAAAACTGTTTTTT. This codes for CASSLEGPGGLGEKLFF.

This clone has a single count. J is TRBJ1-6 and V is TRBV23-1; a weak D match, TRBD1 (5 bases). TRBV23-1 is sorted into the ORF group, with uncertain function. V was pared by 0 bases and J by 7 bases, with 22 bases between. This CDR3 contains 19 residues. In nucleotides, the CDR3 is TGCGCCAGCAGTCAATCGTTCGAAGGTGTGGGACGGAAGAATTCACCCCTCCACTTT. Encoded protein: CASSQSFEGVGRKNSPLHF.

Concerning this clone: Other DNA sequences within the sample encode an identical CDR3. The chain links TRBV5-1 to TRBJ2-3, with 12 bases aligning to TRBD2. There are 15 residues in the CDR3. CDR1 and CDR2 (germline): SGHRS, YFSETQ. J was trimmed by 4 bases and V by 0 bases; bases with no gene match: 0. CDR3 sequence (DNA): TGCGCCAGCAGCTTGGGACTAGCGGGAGCAGATACGCAGTATTTT. This sequence encodes CASSLGLAGADTQYF.

This sequence joins TRBV2 and TRBJ2-5; no firm D call. CDR1 SNHLY and CDR2 FYNNEI come from the germline V gene. The V end lost 3 bases, the J end lost 6 bases, and 14 bases lay between the germline ends. The length of the CDR3 is 14 residues. In nucleotides, the CDR3 is TGTGCCAGCAGTGATACGGCAATCTGGAAGACCCAGTACTTC. Amino acid sequence: CASSDTAIWKTQYF.

The V and J genes are TRBV7-2 and TRBJ2-2; D gene uncertain. The CDR3 sequence is 13 residues long. Per germline, CDR1 SGHTA and CDR2 FQGNSA. V gave up 4 bases and J gave up 6 bases, with 9 bases separating them. CDR3 sequence reads: CASSSPVAGELFF. The DNA of the CDR3 is TGTGCCAGCAGCTCCCCCGTGGCCGGGGAGCTGTTTTTT.

CDR3 coding DNA: TGTGCCAGCAGTTGGACAGGGTCCGGGGCCAACGTCCTGACTTTC. This encodes CASSWTGSGANVLTF. The chain combines TRBV6-6 with TRBJ2-6, with 8 bases that match TRBD1. The V gene end was trimmed by 4 bases and the J gene end by 4 bases; junction bases not matched to a gene: 3. Germline values: CDR1 MNHNY, CDR2 SVGAGI (reference sequence). There are 15 residues in the CDR3.